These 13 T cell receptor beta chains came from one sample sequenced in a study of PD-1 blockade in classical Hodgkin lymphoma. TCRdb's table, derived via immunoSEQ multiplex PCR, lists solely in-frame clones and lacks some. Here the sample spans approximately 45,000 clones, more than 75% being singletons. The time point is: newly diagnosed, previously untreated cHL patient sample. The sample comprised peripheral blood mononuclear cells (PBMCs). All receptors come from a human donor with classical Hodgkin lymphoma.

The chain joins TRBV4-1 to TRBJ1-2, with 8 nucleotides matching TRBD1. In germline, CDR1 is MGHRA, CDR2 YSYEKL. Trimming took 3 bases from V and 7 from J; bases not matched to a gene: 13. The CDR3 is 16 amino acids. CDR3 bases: TGCGCCAGCAGCCACCCCCTTTCGGCAGGGGGCTCTGGCTACACCTTC. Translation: CASSHPLSAGGSGYTF.

CDR3 in DNA: TGTGCCAGCAGCCTCCGGCCCGACAGGGAGAGAGAGACCCAGTACTTC. Residues: CASSLRPDRERETQYF. The rearrangement uses TRBV7-9 and TRBJ2-5; TRBD1 matches 7 bases. Trimming at V came to 5 bases and at J to 4 bases, leaving 13 bases not matched to a gene. Germline CDR1 is SEHNR and CDR2 is FQNEAQ (reference sequence). This CDR3 is 16 amino acids long.

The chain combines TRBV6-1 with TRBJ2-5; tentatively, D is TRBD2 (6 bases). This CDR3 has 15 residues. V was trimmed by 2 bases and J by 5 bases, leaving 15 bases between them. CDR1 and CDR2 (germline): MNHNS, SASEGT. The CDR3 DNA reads TGTGCCAGCAGTGAACTCGGGGGACGCCCGGAGACCCAGTACTTC. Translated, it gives CASSELGGRPETQYF.

CDR3 in amino acids: CASQTSGGTDTQYF. CDR3 DNA: TGTGCCAGTCAGACTAGCGGGGGCACAGATACGCAGTATTTT. The chain employs TRBV6-5 and TRBJ2-3; 11 bases are a match to TRBD2. Unmatched junction bases numbered 3, after V lost 9 bases and J lost 1 base. Germline CDR1 is MNHEY and CDR2 is SVGAGI. This CDR3 region has 14 residues.

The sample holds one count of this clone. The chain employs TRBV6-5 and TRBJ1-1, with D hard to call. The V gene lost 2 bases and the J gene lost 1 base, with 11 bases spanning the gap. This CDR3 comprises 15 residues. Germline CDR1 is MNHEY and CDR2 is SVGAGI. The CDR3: CASSYLGSRNTEAFF. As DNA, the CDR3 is TGTGCCAGCAGTTACCTAGGGAGTCGGAACACTGAAGCTTTCTTT.

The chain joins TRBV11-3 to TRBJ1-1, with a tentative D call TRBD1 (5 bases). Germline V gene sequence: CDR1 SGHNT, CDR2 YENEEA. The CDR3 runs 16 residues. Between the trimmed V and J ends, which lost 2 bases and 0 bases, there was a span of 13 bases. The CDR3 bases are TGTGCCAGCAGCTTATGGGACGGCAGCATGAACACTGAAGCTTTCTTT. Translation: CASSLWDGSMNTEAFF.

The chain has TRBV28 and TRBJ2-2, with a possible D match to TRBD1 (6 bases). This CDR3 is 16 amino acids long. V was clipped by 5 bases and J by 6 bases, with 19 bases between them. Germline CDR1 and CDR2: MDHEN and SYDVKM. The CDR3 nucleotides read TGTGCCAGCAGTCGCCCACGGGACATCCGGTCCGGGGAGCTGTTTTTT. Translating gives CASSRPRDIRSGELFF.

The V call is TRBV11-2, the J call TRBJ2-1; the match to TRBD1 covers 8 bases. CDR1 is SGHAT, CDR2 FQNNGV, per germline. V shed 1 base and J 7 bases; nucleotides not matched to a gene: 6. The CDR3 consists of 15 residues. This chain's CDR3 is CASSLAPRQGNEQFF. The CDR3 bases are TGTGCCAGCAGCTTAGCCCCCCGACAGGGGAATGAGCAGTTCTTC.

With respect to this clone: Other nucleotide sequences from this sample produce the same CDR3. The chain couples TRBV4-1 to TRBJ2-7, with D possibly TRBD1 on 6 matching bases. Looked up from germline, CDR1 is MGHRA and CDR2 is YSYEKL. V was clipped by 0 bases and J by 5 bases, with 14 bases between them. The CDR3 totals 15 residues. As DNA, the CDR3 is TGCGCCAGCAGCCAAGAAGCCGGGACAAGGAACGAGCAGTACTTC. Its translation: CASSQEAGTRNEQYF.

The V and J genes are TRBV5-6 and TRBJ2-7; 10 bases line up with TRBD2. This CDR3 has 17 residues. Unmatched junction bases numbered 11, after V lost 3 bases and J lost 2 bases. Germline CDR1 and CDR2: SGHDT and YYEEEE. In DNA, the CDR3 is TGTGCCAGCAGCTCGACTAGCGGGTGGTTCCCGACCTACGAGCAGTACGTC. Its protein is CASSSTSGWFPTYEQYV.

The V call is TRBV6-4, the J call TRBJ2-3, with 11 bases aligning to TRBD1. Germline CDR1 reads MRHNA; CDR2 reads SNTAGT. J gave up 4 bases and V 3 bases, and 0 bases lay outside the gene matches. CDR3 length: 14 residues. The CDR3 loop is CASSEGQGADTQYF. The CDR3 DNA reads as TGTGCCAGCAGTGAGGGACAGGGGGCAGATACGCAGTATTTT.

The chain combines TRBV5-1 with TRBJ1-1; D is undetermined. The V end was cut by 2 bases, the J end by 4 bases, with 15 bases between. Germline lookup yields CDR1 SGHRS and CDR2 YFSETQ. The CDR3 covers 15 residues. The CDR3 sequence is CASSFQVGKGTEAFF. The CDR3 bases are TGCGCCAGCAGCTTCCAGGTAGGGAAAGGCACTGAAGCTTTCTTT.

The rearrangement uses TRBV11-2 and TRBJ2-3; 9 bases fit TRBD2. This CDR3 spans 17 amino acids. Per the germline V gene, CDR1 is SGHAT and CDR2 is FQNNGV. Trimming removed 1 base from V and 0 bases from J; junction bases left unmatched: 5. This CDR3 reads CASSLGTSVPSTDTQYF. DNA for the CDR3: TGTGCCAGCAGCTTAGGGACTAGCGTCCCAAGCACAGATACGCAGTATTTT. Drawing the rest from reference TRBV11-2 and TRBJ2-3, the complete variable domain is EAGVAQSPRYKIIEKRQSVAFWCNPISGHATLYWYQQILGQGPKLLIQFQNNGVVDDSQLPKDRFSAERLKGVDSTLKIQPAKLEDSAVYLCASSLGTSVPSTDTQYFGPGTRLTVL.